This T cell receptor (beta chain) came from a study of a mutant IDH1 vaccine in newly diagnosed glioma. The sample holds one count of this clone. The antigen is unknown. Profiling relied on immunoSEQ multiplex PCR, and the TCRdb table lists in-frame clones only, not all of them. Of more than 55,000 clones listed, about 81% were seen once; the top ten hold approximately 8%. As to time point: week 23, last vaccination. Topical imiquimod accompanied each vaccine dose, which consisted of 300 ug of mutant IDH1 20-mer peptide. The CDR3 has 16 residues. Germline lookup yields CDR1 ENHRY and CDR2 SYGVKD. The V end was cut by 4 bases, the J end by 3 bases, with 18 bases between.

The material sequenced was PBMCs, taken from a glioma patient whose treatment included an IDH1 peptide vaccine. The TCR originated in a woman aged 40 to 50 with glioma. Some clones in this sample may be carry-over from other donors' samples. The V call is TRBV10-3, the J call TRBJ1-2; possible D gene TRBD1, 6 bases. The CDR3 here is CAISGNNGGLDYGYTF. Here the CDR3 DNA reads TGTGCCATCAGTGGAAATAATGGGGGGCTAGACTATGGCTACACCTTC.